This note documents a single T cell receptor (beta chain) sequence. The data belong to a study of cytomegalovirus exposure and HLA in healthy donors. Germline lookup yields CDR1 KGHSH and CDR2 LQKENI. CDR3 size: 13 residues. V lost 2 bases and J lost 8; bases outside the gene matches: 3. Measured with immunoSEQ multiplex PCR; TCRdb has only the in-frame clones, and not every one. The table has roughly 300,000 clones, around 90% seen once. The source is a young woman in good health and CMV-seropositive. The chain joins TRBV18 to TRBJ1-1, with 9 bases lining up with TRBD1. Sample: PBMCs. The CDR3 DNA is TGTGCCAGCTCACCAAGGGGGACAGGGGAAGCTTTCTTT. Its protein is CASSPRGTGEAFF.